One and the same sample provided the 17 T cell receptor beta chains below, sequenced in a study of CD8+CD57+ T cells in acquired aplastic anemia. Genomic DNA, the template, was used for profiling of the TCR beta VDJ and CDR3. TCRdb called the reads again in MiXCR, with one record for every CDR3 protein. Of about 180,000 distinct CDR3 sequences in the sample, about 47% were seen once. The material sequenced was sorted CD4+, CD8+, or CD8+CD57+ T cells (not recorded which) from PBMCs. These receptors all stem from a human donor in good health.

This clonotype was detected many times. This CDR3 reads CSARGGTENYGYTF. The DNA of the CDR3 is TGCAGTGCTAGAGGCGGGACAGAAAACTATGGCTACACCTTC. The V gene is TRBV20-1, the J gene TRBJ1-2; 7 bases align to TRBD1. The CDR3 is 14 residues long. Germline CDR1 reads DFQATT; CDR2 reads SNEGSKA (reference sequence). V lost 1 base to trimming and J lost 2 bases; unmatched junction nucleotides: 4.

This clonotype has ten or more counts. The genes are TRBV12-3 or TRBV12-4 and TRBJ2-3, with 10 bases that match TRBD1. J gave up 6 bases and V 5 bases, and 11 bases lay outside the gene matches. The CDR3 is made up of 16 amino acids. CDR3 coding DNA: TGTGCCAGCAGTCCGCTTCGACAGGGGGCAGGGGATACGCAGTATTTT. Amino acids: CASSPLRQGAGDTQYF.

The chain has TRBV10-1 and TRBJ2-7; a possible D gene is TRBD1 (6 bases). The CDR3 is 14 amino acids. Germline assignment: CDR1 WNHNN and CDR2 SYGVQD (reference sequence). The V gene lost 11 bases and the J gene lost 3 bases, with 20 bases spanning the gap. CDR3 region: CAASSRGQNYEQYF. The CDR3 region has the DNA TGCGCCGCCAGCAGCCGTGGACAGAACTACGAGCAGTACTTC.

At least ten counts were recorded for this clonotype. The CDR3, as DNA: TGTGCCAGCCGAACTAGGACTCCCAATGAGCAGTTCTTC. Translated, it gives CASRTRTPNEQFF. This chain uses TRBV12-3 or TRBV12-4 with TRBJ2-1; D is possibly TRBD2 (5 bases). The length of the CDR3 is 13 residues. Deletions cut 8 bases from V and 6 bases from J, with 14 bases between.

The J gene is TRBJ2-7, the V gene TRBV4-3; 8 bases align to TRBD1. Per the germline V gene, CDR1 is LGHNA and CDR2 is YSLEER. This CDR3 is 15 amino acids long. Losses at the gene ends were 1 base for V and 4 bases for J; bases not matched to a gene: 6. In nucleotides, the CDR3 is TGCGCCAGCAGCCAAGTCCGGGACAGGCGGTACGAGCAGTACTTC. It codes for CASSQVRDRRYEQYF.

CDR3 in amino acids: CATSSSGLGGNEQFF. The CDR3 DNA sequence: TGTGCCACCAGCAGTTCCGGACTAGGAGGCAATGAGCAGTTCTTC. The J gene is TRBJ2-1, the V gene TRBV15, with 7 bases fitting TRBD2. After removal of 3 bases from V and 6 bases from J, the junction contained 8 bases not matched to a gene. The CDR3 is made up of 15 amino acids. Germline V gives CDR1 LNHNV, CDR2 YYDKDF (reference sequence).

This chain links TRBV10-3 with TRBJ2-7, with 15 bases fitting TRBD2. The trim removed 7 bases at V and 6 bases at J, leaving 7 bases unmatched. The CDR3 contains 15 residues. CDR1 and CDR2 (germline): ENHRY, SYGVKD. The CDR3 nucleotides are TGTGCCATCACTCGACAGGGACTAGCGGGAGGCGAGCAGTACTTC. Protein: CAITRQGLAGGEQYF.

This chain uses TRBV18 with TRBJ1-5; D possibly corresponds to TRBD1 (5 bases). The CDR3 contains 14 residues. V shed 2 bases and J shed 4 bases, with 9 bases lying between them. Germline V gene data show CDR1 as KGHSH and CDR2 as LQKENI. CDR3 in amino acids: CASSPKQENQPQHF. CDR3 DNA: TGTGCCAGCTCACCAAAACAGGAGAATCAGCCCCAGCATTTT.

This clonotype was detected ten times or more. The chain has TRBV12-3 or TRBV12-4 and TRBJ2-2, with a weak D call TRBD2 (6 bases). The CDR3 has 15 residues. Trimming took 5 bases from V and 4 from J, leaving 14 bases between them. DNA for the CDR3: TGTGCCAGCAGTCCAACTAGCACCAGCACCGGGGAGCTGTTTTTT. This gives the protein CASSPTSTSTGELFF.

This clonotype was recorded a few times. The genes are TRBV25-1 and TRBJ2-1; 12 nucleotides line up with TRBD2. Germline V CDR1 and CDR2: MGHDK, SYGVNS. Trimming cost V 3 bases and J 7 bases; bases outside gene matches: 7. The CDR3 runs 16 residues. The CDR3 sequence: CASSDRSSGRVNEQFF. In DNA form, the CDR3 reads TGTGCCAGCAGTGATCGGTCTAGCGGGAGGGTTAATGAGCAGTTCTTC.

The CDR3: CAISESSGNTIYF. The CDR3 coding sequence is TGTGCCATCAGTGAGTCCTCTGGAAACACCATATATTTT. The V gene is TRBV10-3, the J gene TRBJ1-3; D uncertain. There are 13 residues in the CDR3. Germline CDR1 is ENHRY and CDR2 is SYGVKD. Trimming stripped 0 bases from V and 0 bases from J, with 0 bases between.

This chain links TRBV2 with TRBJ1-1; D is unresolved. This CDR3 region has 14 residues. The ends were cut back, 3 bases at V and 10 bases at J, with 18 bases in the middle. Germline CDR1 SNHLY, CDR2 FYNNEI. CDR3 residues: CASSDSPTATGAFF. The CDR3 region has the DNA TGTGCCAGCAGTGACAGCCCTACCGCGACGGGAGCTTTCTTT.

Note on this clonotype: A much more abundant neighbour one base away suggests this may be a read error. The V and J genes are TRBV4-1 and TRBJ2-5; 8 bases fit TRBD2. CDR1 is MGHRA, CDR2 YSYEKL, per germline. The CDR3 covers 16 residues. This chain's CDR3 is CAGSQVVSGSRETQYF. CDR3 nucleotide sequence: TGCGCCGGCAGCCAAGTCGTGAGCGGGAGCCGGGAGACCCAGTACTTC.

The CDR3 DNA is TGTGCCAGCAGCTTATCCGGGACAGGGGTCGAGCAGTACTTC. Protein sequence: CASSLSGTGVEQYF. The chain uses TRBV7-2 and TRBJ2-7; 10 bases map to TRBD1. The trim removed 2 bases at V and 6 bases at J, leaving 4 bases unmatched. Germline assignment: CDR1 SGHTA and CDR2 FQGNSA. The CDR3 has 14 amino acids.

This chain joins TRBV7-3 and TRBJ2-3, with TRBD2 matching 7 bases. Germline loops: CDR1 SGHTA, CDR2 FQGTGA. V shed 3 bases, J shed 0 bases, and the junction held 9 bases outside the gene matches. The CDR3 contains 17 residues. The CDR3 loop reads CASSLTSHSGSTDTQYF. The CDR3 DNA sequence: TGTGCCAGCAGCTTGACATCTCATAGCGGGAGCACAGATACGCAGTATTTT.

The chain couples TRBV19 to TRBJ1-4; D is undetermined. Trimming left V 4 bases short and J 8 bases short, with 14 bases between. CDR3 length: 14 residues. Germline lookup yields CDR1 LNHDA and CDR2 SQIVND (reference sequence). CDR3 region: CASSNRPSEEKLFF. The CDR3 region has the DNA TGTGCCAGTAGTAACCGGCCCAGCGAGGAAAAACTGTTTTTT.

The V gene is TRBV20-1, the J gene TRBJ1-2, with unresolved D. The CDR3 has 14 residues. CDR1 is DFQATT and CDR2 is SNEGSKA in the germline V gene (reference sequence). The V end was cut by 3 bases, the J end by 3 bases, with 14 bases between. The DNA for the CDR3 is TGCAGTGCTAGGAATAGGGATTGGGACTATGGCTACACCTTC. The encoded protein is CSARNRDWDYGYTF.